The text below deals with one TCR beta chain. The antigen is unknown. The study ran its PCR with 60 Vbeta and 13 Jbeta primers. Profiled with immunoSEQ multiplex PCR; TCRdb holds only in-frame clones, not every one. The sample comprises more than 65,000 clones, around 76% of which are singletons, and 6.2% rests with the top ten. CDR3 length: 12 residues. Germline V gene lookup returns CDR1 SGHRS and CDR2 YFSETQ. Trimming took 1 base from V and 6 from J, leaving 5 bases between them. The data belong to a study of cytomegalovirus exposure and HLA in healthy donors. Notes on the study in general: The majority of CMV-associated TCR beta chains were reported as apparently HLA-restricted in a later analysis.

The chain links TRBV5-1 to TRBJ2-1, with unresolved D. Sequencing input: PBMCs. This clonotype was obtained from a woman between 45 and 60 years old in good health and CMV-seropositive. The CDR3 bases are TGCGCCAGCAGCTTGAGAGTCAATGAGCAGTTCTTC. This sequence encodes CASSLRVNEQFF.